This T cell receptor (beta chain) was captured by sequencing in a study of blood T cell repertoires in COVID-19 (dated by TCRdb to 2020 to 2021). Background for the entire study: Samples covering the acute and convalescent phases of COVID-19 were provided by collaborators in the United States, Italy and Spain. Where HLA class I and class II types were available, the types were taken from metadata supplied by the sample provider, not from assay-based typing. Subjects who had been exposed to COVID-19, were actively infected with it, or had recovered from it provided the deeply sampled blood TCRbeta repertoires that made up the dataset. A de-identified subject ID, COVID-19 status, age in years and sex were almost always included in the sample metadata. The repertoires were released in a freely available public database intended as a resource for research on the immune response to SARS-CoV-2. Samples came from the ongoing ImmuneRACE study (first 160 participants) plus 1,254 subjects from 6 global collaborators. The prospective study material was composed of cDNA or gDNA derived from T cells, B-cell-depleted T cells, or PBMCs. Results the study describes overall, beyond this receptor: The quantity of clinical and demographic metadata differed by source and by participant and was supplied without curation.

Collaborating institutions collected whole blood in K2EDTA tubes following their own protocols. Collaborator samples were shipped for TCRbeta analysis as frozen whole blood, isolated PBMCs, or DNA extracted from either sample type. The CDR1 and CDR2 encoded by the germline V gene are MDHEN and SYDVKM. V is pruned by 5 bases and J by 7 bases, leaving 13 bases of the junction without a gene match. The CDR3 goes from the cysteine to the phenylalanine over 15 residues. The CDR3 DNA has 45 bases and is translated from base 1. The immunoSEQ Assay, a bias-controlled multiplex PCR, was used to amplify TCRbeta CDR3 regions from genomic DNA. The study's processing was this. Within the assay, amplification of reference gene primers was used to estimate how many nucleated cells each sample contained. To quantify the absolute abundance of each unique TCRbeta CDR3 rearrangement, sequence reads were collapsed and filtered. Productive Simpson clonality was computed per sample as the square root of Simpson's diversity index over productive rearrangements. TCRdb limited this immuneACCESS table to in-frame rearrangements with V and J called. A share of clones is missing; checked studies link under half to unresolved V genes, and the rest is unexplained. D and trimming were read from the DNA, whereas the V and J calls and clone size are those reported in that table. The sample data list more than 150,000 clones, and roughly 90% of these were observed just once. The ten largest clones add up to approximately 0.5% of the sample.

This clone has just a few counts. It lacks a known antigen. No much larger clone is present one base from it, and per-base qualities are unavailable. The source material was peripheral blood. The rearrangement joined TRBV28 to TRBJ1-2; 7 nucleotides in the junction match TRBD1. The TCR was taken from a man aged 50 or older with acute or convalescent COVID-19. The bases read TGTGCCAGCAGTGTCAGACAGGGCCAGGCCATTGGCTACACCTTC. Its protein product is CASSVRQGQAIGYTF.